This entry lists 2 T cell receptor beta chains sequenced from one sample in a study of shared clonotypes between healthy human individuals. Positively selected for CCR7, the CD45RO-negative cells used as naive CD8 cells excluded terminally differentiated effector memory CD45RA+ cells. The repertoire was sequenced with immunoSEQ multiplex PCR; TCRdb's copy has only in-frame clones and lacks some. The sample has hundreds of thousands of clones, roughly nine tenths seen once. The sample consisted of naive CD8+ T cells sorted from blood. The origin of the receptors is a man aged 25-45 years in good health.

CDR3 nucleotide sequence: TGTGCCAGCAGCTTTACTAGCAGAAATATCTACGAGCAGTACTTC. Protein sequence: CASSFTSRNIYEQYF. The chain is built from TRBV11-2 and TRBJ2-7; possibly TRBD2 for D (6 bases). The CDR3 contains 15 residues. CDR1 is SGHAT, CDR2 FQNNGV, per germline. Trimming removed 3 bases from V and 3 bases from J, with 15 bases in between.

The chain has TRBV7-3 and TRBJ2-1; 7 nucleotides align to TRBD1. Per germline, CDR1 SGHTA and CDR2 FQGTGA. This CDR3 is built from 13 residues. Unmatched junction bases numbered 0, after V lost 4 bases and J lost 3 bases. DNA for the CDR3: TGTGCCAGCAGCTGGGACAGCTACAATGAGCAGTTCTTC. It translates to CASSWDSYNEQFF.